Sequencing of this T cell receptor beta chain was carried out in a study of control samples from healthy donors and cancer patients. Sequenced by immunoSEQ multiplex PCR; TCRdb stores in-frame clones only, minus some. The table records about 170,000 clones, 91% of them present only once. Trimming cost V 6 bases and J 3 bases; bases outside gene matches: 4. Germline lookup yields CDR1 MNHEY and CDR2 SMNVEV (reference sequence). CDR3 size: 13 residues. The source is a woman in her twenties or thirties in good health. The chain couples TRBV27 to TRBJ1-2; TRBD1 aligns across 7 bases. Sequencing used blood. The CDR3 reads CASRIGGDYGYTF. For the CDR3, the DNA is TGTGCCAGCAGGATAGGGGGCGACTATGGCTACACCTTC.